The sequence of this TCR beta chain was determined in a study of CD8+ T cells in alopecia areata. The study's findings and limits: Lesional scalp, notably in alopecia totalis/universalis, had clonality above that of normal scalp.

This CDR3 contains 12 residues. Germline CDR1 and CDR2: SQVTM and ANQGSEA. Both peripheral blood and punch biopsies of lesional scalp skin were obtained from patients who had alopecia areata. The researchers isolated CD4+ and CD8+ T cells from PBMCs by sorting. Sequencing templates came from extracted RNA that was reverse transcribed into cDNA. Data came from immunoSEQ multiplex PCR; TCRdb stores just in-frame clones and leaves some out. This table holds 100,000 to 150,000 clones, around 50% found once. About this clone itself: The antigen is unknown. A read error may account for a junction end that differs from germline.

Source material: NKG2D-low CD8+ T cells sorted from blood. This receptor was obtained from a human donor with alopecia areata. This chain connects TRBV29-1 to TRBJ1-1; no clear D. CDR3: CSVEEENTEAFF. As DNA, the CDR3 is TGCAGCGTAGAAGAGGAGAACACTGAAGCTTTCTTT.